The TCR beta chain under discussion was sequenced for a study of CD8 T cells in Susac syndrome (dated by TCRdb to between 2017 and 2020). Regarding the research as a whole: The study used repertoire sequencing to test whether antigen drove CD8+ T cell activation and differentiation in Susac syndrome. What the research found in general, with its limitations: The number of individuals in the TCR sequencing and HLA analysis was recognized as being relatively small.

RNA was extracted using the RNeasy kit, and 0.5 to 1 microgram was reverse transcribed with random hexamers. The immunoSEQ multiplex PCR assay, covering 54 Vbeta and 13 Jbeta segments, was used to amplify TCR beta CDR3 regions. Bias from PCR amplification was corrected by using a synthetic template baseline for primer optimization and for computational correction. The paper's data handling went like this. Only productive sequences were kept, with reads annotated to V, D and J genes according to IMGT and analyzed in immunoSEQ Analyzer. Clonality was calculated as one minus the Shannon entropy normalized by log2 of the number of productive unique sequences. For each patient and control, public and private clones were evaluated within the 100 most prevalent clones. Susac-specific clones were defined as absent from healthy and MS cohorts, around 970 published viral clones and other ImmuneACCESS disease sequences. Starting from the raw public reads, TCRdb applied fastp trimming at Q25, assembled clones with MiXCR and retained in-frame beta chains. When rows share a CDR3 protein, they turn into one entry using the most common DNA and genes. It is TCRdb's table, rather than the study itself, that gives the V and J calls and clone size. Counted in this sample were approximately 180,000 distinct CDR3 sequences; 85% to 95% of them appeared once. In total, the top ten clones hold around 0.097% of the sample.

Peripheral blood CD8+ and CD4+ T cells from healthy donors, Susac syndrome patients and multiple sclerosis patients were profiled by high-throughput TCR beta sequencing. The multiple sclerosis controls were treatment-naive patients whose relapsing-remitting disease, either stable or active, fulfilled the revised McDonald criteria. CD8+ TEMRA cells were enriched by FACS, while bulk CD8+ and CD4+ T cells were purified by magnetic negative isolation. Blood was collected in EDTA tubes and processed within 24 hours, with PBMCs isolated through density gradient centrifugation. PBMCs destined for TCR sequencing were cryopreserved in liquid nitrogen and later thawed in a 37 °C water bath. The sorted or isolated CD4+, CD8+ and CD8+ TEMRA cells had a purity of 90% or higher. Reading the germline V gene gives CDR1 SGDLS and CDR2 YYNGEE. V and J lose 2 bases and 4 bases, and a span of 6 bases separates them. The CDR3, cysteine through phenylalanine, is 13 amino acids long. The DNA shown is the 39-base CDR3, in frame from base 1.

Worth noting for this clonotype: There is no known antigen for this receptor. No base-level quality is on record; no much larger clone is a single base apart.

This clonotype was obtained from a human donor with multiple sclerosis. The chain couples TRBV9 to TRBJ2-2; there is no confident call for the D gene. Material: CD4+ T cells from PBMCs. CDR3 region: CASSVGFTGELFF. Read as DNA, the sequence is TGTGCCAGCAGCGTGGGGTTCACCGGGGAGCTGTTTTTT.